Below, 31 T cell receptor beta chains from the same sample are listed, as sequenced in a study of human T cells and chemical hapten exposure. Time point: patch test 3, about 24 weeks after DPC sensitization. Treatment indicated: therapeutic diphenylcyclopropenone sensitization with weekly scalp DPC. TCRdb ran MiXCR on the RACE reads and lists one entry per CDR3 protein. This sample has more than 100,000 distinct CDR3 sequences, with around 11% found just once. The sequences come from whole blood, collected in connection with sensitization to the hapten diphenylcyclopropenone (DPC). The receptors derive from a woman aged 45-65 years with alopecia areata. Some clones in this sample may be carry-over from other donors' samples.

This clonotype was observed a handful of times. The chain joins TRBV9 to TRBJ2-7, with TRBD2 as a possible D gene (6 bases). Germline CDR1 is SGDLS and CDR2 is YYNGEE. Trimming removed 7 bases at V and 6 bases at J, with 8 bases between. CDR3 length: 10 residues. Here the CDR3 reads CASGGAEQYF. The CDR3, as DNA: TGTGCCAGCGGCGGGGCCGAGCAGTACTTC.

The rearrangement joins TRBV28 to TRBJ2-3, with TRBD1 as a possible D gene (6 bases). The length of the CDR3 is 15 residues. From germline, CDR1 is MDHEN and CDR2 SYDVKM. Between the trimmed V and J ends, which lost 3 bases and 3 bases, there was a span of 13 bases. This CDR3 is CASSFDRRTTDTQYF. CDR3 in DNA: TGTGCCAGCAGTTTTGACAGGCGAACTACAGATACGCAGTATTTT.

This clonotype is classed as medium-sized. CDR3 region: CASSDESQSDTQYF. The CDR3 nucleotides are TGTGCCAGCAGTGACGAGAGTCAATCAGATACGCAGTATTTT. The chain couples TRBV25-1 to TRBJ2-3; D gene unclear. CDR3 length: 14 amino acids. CDR1 is MGHDK and CDR2 is SYGVNS in the germline V gene. V shed 3 bases and J shed 4 bases, with 11 bases lying between them.

The table lists this clonotype with a few counts. The chain has TRBV5-5 and TRBJ2-7; D is unresolved. Trimming took 4 bases from V and 3 from J, leaving 14 bases between them. This CDR3 region has 14 residues. The germline CDR1 and CDR2 sequences are SGHKS and YYEKEE (reference sequence). CDR3 amino acids: CASSPTHFLYEQYF. The CDR3 DNA is TGTGCCAGCAGCCCGACTCATTTTCTCTACGAGCAGTACTTC.

V gene TRBV20-1 combines with J gene TRBJ2-5; D may be TRBD2 (7 bases). Looked up from germline, CDR1 is DFQATT and CDR2 is SNEGSKA (reference sequence). Trimming took off 6 bases at V and 1 base at J, with 24 bases between the two ends. The CDR3 contains 17 residues. The CDR3 sequence is CSAFPGGSTLFQETQYF. The CDR3 nucleotides are TGCAGTGCATTCCCGGGGGGCTCTACTCTATTCCAAGAGACCCAGTACTTC.

This clonotype was picked up a small number of times. J is TRBJ1-5 and V is TRBV6-5; TRBD1 might be the D (6 bases). In germline, CDR1 is MNHEY, CDR2 SVGAGI. The CDR3 totals 15 residues. The ends were cut back, 5 bases at V and 6 bases at J, with 17 bases in the middle. CDR3 in amino acids: CASSPGQGMGQPQHF. For the CDR3, the DNA is TGTGCCAGCAGTCCAGGGCAGGGGATGGGTCAGCCCCAGCATTTT.

The table lists this clonotype with a few counts. CDR3 coding DNA: TGCGCCAGCAGCCTTGCGAGGGGGCTTTTTGAGACCCAGTACTTC. It yields the protein CASSLARGLFETQYF. The V call is TRBV5-1, the J call TRBJ2-5, with 7 positions matching TRBD1. Germline CDR1 is SGHRS and CDR2 is YFSETQ. The CDR3 is made up of 15 amino acids. The J segment lost 5 bases and the V segment lost 4 bases, leaving 11 bases of the junction unmatched.

J is TRBJ2-5 and V is TRBV6-5, with 8 bases lining up with TRBD2. V lost 6 bases, J lost 7 bases, and 10 bases stayed unmatched. The CDR3 totals 14 residues. Germline-derived CDR1 and CDR2 are MNHEY and SVGAGI. The CDR3 protein is CASRNGGGPGTQYF. For the CDR3, the DNA is TGTGCCAGCAGAAACGGGGGGGGCCCGGGGACCCAGTACTTC.

There are many counts of this clonotype. The chain has TRBV20-1 and TRBJ2-1; D gene ambiguous. Looked up from germline, CDR1 is DFQATT and CDR2 is SNEGSKA (reference sequence). The CDR3 length is 13 residues. V lost 0 bases to trimming and J lost 8 bases, with 11 bases between them. CDR3 nucleotide sequence: TGCAGTGCTAGAGATAATCAGGTGGATGAGCAGTTCTTC. Its protein is CSARDNQVDEQFF.

J is TRBJ1-2 and V is TRBV5-6; 7 positions match TRBD1. Germline V gene data show CDR1 as SGHDT and CDR2 as YYEEEE. There are 14 residues in the CDR3. V dropped 4 bases and J dropped 2; count of bases not matched to a gene: 5. The CDR3 region has the DNA TGTGCCAGCAGCAAACAGGGGATCAACTATGGCTACACCTTC. Encoded protein: CASSKQGINYGYTF.

This clonotype was detected only a few times. The CDR3 loop is CASSYRRGYEQYF. The CDR3 DNA sequence: TGTGCCAGCAGCTACCGTAGGGGCTACGAGCAGTACTTC. The chain is built from TRBV7-2 and TRBJ2-7, with TRBD1 as a possible D gene (5 bases). The CDR3 is 13 amino acids. The germline CDR1 and CDR2 sequences are SGHTA and FQGNSA. Trimming removed 4 bases at V and 3 bases at J, with 10 bases between.

V usage is TRBV9 and J usage is TRBJ1-1; D gene unclear. CDR3 length: 16 residues. The germline V gene encodes CDR1 SGDLS and CDR2 YYNGEE. Trimming took 0 bases from V and 3 from J, leaving 15 bases between them. The CDR3 bases are TGTGCCAGCAGCGTAGCTCCGGTGATGGGGTACACTGAAGCTTTCTTT. Its translation is CASSVAPVMGYTEAFF.

This clonotype was picked up many times. This chain uses TRBV12-3 or TRBV12-4 with TRBJ2-1; D not certain. The CDR3 extends over 12 amino acids. Trimming took 0 bases from V and 16 from J, leaving 13 bases between them. The CDR3 reads CASSLARKRQFF. CDR3 nucleotide sequence: TGTGCCAGCAGTTTAGCGCGGAAACGTCAATTCTTC.

The genes are TRBV3-1 and TRBJ2-7; D gene ambiguous. Trimming pared 2 bases from V and 4 bases from J, leaving 3 bases between. The CDR3 loop spans 11 amino acids. Germline-derived CDR1 and CDR2 are LGHDT and YNNKEL (reference sequence). The CDR3 region has the DNA TGTGCCAGCAGCCAATCATACGAGCAGTACTTC. Protein sequence: CASSQSYEQYF.

This clonotype was observed a handful of times. V and J are TRBV5-1 and TRBJ2-5, with D maybe TRBD1 (5 bases). Trimming left V 0 bases short and J 3 bases short, with 12 bases between. This CDR3 region has 15 residues. Germline V gene lookup returns CDR1 SGHRS and CDR2 YFSETQ. The CDR3 sequence is CASSLAGITKETQYF. The CDR3 nucleotides are TGCGCCAGCAGCTTGGCAGGGATTACTAAAGAGACCCAGTACTTC.

This clonotype was observed a few times. The rearrangement joins TRBV6-5 to TRBJ1-1; weak D call: TRBD1 (6 bases). CDR1 is MNHEY, CDR2 SVGAGI, per germline. The V end lost 4 bases, the J end lost 3 bases, and 12 bases lay between the germline ends. The CDR3 is made up of 14 amino acids. The CDR3 bases are TGTGCCAGCAGTTTTAGGGGGATTGACACTGAAGCTTTCTTT. Protein product: CASSFRGIDTEAFF.

This clonotype was seen a few times. The V call is TRBV12-3 or TRBV12-4, the J call TRBJ1-1; D not certain. V was trimmed by 3 bases and J by 2 bases, leaving 7 bases between them. CDR3 length: 13 amino acids. In DNA form, the CDR3 reads TGTGCCAGCAGTTTGTACACAAACACTGAAGCTTTCTTT. This sequence encodes CASSLYTNTEAFF.

In its sample, this clonotype was seen a few times. V gene TRBV10-3 combines with J gene TRBJ1-5; TRBD1 might be the D (6 bases). Germline CDR1 and CDR2: ENHRY and SYGVKD. The CDR3 loop spans 13 amino acids. With 10 bases removed from V and 7 bases from J, the gap between germline ends came to 17 bases. The CDR3 spells CASLQGQGQPQHF. The CDR3 DNA is TGTGCCAGCCTACAGGGCCAGGGGCAGCCCCAGCATTTT.

The chain couples TRBV12-3 or TRBV12-4 to TRBJ1-1; D uncertain. V was trimmed by 5 bases and J by 4 bases, leaving 14 bases between them. The CDR3 runs 14 residues. The CDR3 nucleotides are TGTGCCAGCAGTACCCGAGGTGGGCTCACTGAAGCTTTCTTT. Its protein is CASSTRGGLTEAFF.

This clonotype was counted only a few times. The chain employs TRBV27 and TRBJ2-7, with D possibly being TRBD1 or TRBD2 (5 bases each). The CDR3 extends over 14 amino acids. V lost 4 bases to trimming and J lost 2 bases, with 12 bases between them. The germline CDR1 and CDR2 sequences are MNHEY and SMNVEV (reference sequence). DNA of the CDR3: TGTGCCAGCAGTTCCGGGGCCGCAGCCTACGAGCAGTACTTC. This encodes CASSSGAAAYEQYF.

The rearrangement joins TRBV24-1 to TRBJ2-3; D unresolved. The germline V gene has CDR1 KGHDR and CDR2 SFDVKD. The CDR3 extends over 13 amino acids. Between the trimmed V and J ends, which lost 2 bases and 10 bases, there was a span of 12 bases. CDR3 protein: CATSDSNSRSQYF. CDR3 nucleotide sequence: TGTGCCACCAGTGATTCGAATAGCAGGTCGCAGTATTTT.

This clonotype was detected many times. The rearrangement links TRBV28 to TRBJ1-1; TRBD1 agrees at 7 bases. This CDR3 is built from 13 residues. The trim removed 3 bases at V and 11 bases at J, leaving 9 bases unmatched. In germline, CDR1 is MDHEN, CDR2 SYDVKM. The CDR3 loop is CASSLSGQVMAFF. DNA for the CDR3: TGTGCCAGCAGTTTGTCCGGACAGGTGATGGCTTTCTTT. Based on the CDR3 plus reference TRBV28 and TRBJ1-1, the full variable domain is DVKVTQSSRYLVKRTGEKVFLECVQDMDHENMFWYRQDPGLGLRLIYFSYDVKMKEKGDIPEGYSVSREKKERFSLILESASTNQTSMYLCASSLSGQVMAFFGQGTRLTVV.

The gene calls are TRBV7-9 and TRBJ2-2; 12 bases fit TRBD1. V gave up 3 bases and J gave up 6 bases; unmatched junction bases: 11. This CDR3 region has 18 residues. The V gene's germline CDR1 is SEHNR and CDR2 FQNEAQ (reference sequence). The CDR3 loop reads CASSFLSGTGGSAGELFF. The CDR3 bases are TGTGCCAGCAGCTTTCTCTCCGGGACAGGGGGCTCGGCCGGGGAGCTGTTTTTT.

In this sample, this clonotype turned up many times. This rearrangement joins TRBV7-2 to TRBJ2-6; D gene ambiguous. Germline CDR1 reads SGHTA; CDR2 reads FQGNSA. The CDR3 length is 16 residues. The V and J ends lost 2 bases and 0 bases respectively, with 8 bases between them. CDR3 sequence (DNA): TGTGCCAGCAGCTTACAGTCAGGCTCTGGGGCCAACGTCCTGACTTTC. Amino acid sequence: CASSLQSGSGANVLTF.

The chain recombines TRBV3-1 with TRBJ1-1, with no clear D. Germline lookup yields CDR1 LGHDT and CDR2 YNNKEL (reference sequence). V gave up 0 bases and J gave up 5 bases, with 7 bases separating them. This CDR3 spans 13 amino acids. The chain's CDR3 is CASSQEKRTEAFF. For the CDR3, the DNA is TGTGCCAGCAGCCAAGAAAAGAGGACTGAAGCTTTCTTT.

This chain connects TRBV10-3 to TRBJ2-2, with 7 bases identical to TRBD2. The CDR3 has 14 amino acids. The germline CDR1 and CDR2 sequences are ENHRY and SYGVKD. V lost 10 bases to trimming and J lost 2 bases; unmatched junction nucleotides: 7. This CDR3 reads CATATSTNTGELFF. The CDR3 nucleotides read TGTGCCACGGCGACTAGCACCAACACCGGGGAGCTGTTTTTT.

This rearrangement joins TRBV29-1 to TRBJ1-3; TRBD1 might be the D (6 bases). The CDR3 is 14 residues long. Trimming cost V 4 bases and J 0 bases, with 10 bases left between them. Germline V gene data show CDR1 as SQVTM and CDR2 as ANQGSEA. CDR3 amino acids: CSVGGGLSGNTIYF. DNA for the CDR3: TGCAGCGTTGGGGGGGGCCTCTCTGGAAACACCATATATTTT.

This clonotype was counted at least ten times. V and J are TRBV5-1 and TRBJ2-3; a possible D gene is TRBD2 (5 bases). Germline loops: CDR1 SGHRS, CDR2 YFSETQ. Deletions cut 4 bases from V and 4 bases from J, with 13 bases between. The CDR3 contains 14 residues. The CDR3 reads CASSHTSEPDTQYF. The CDR3 DNA reads as TGCGCCAGCAGCCACACTAGTGAGCCAGATACGCAGTATTTT. Full variable domain (remainder filled in from reference TRBV5-1 and TRBJ2-3): KAGVTQTPRYLIKTRGQQVTLSCSPISGHRSVSWYQQTPGQGLQFLFEYFSETQRNKGNFPGRFSGRQFSNSRSEMNVSTLELGDSALYLCASSHTSEPDTQYFGPGTRLTVL.

The chain combines TRBV12-3 or TRBV12-4 with TRBJ2-3, with 7 bases aligning to TRBD2. The CDR3 totals 15 residues. Trimming removed 6 bases from V and 6 bases from J; junction bases left unmatched: 12. Here the CDR3 reads CASSRPSGMGDTQYF. The CDR3 region has the DNA TGTGCCAGCAGCCGCCCGAGCGGGATGGGTGATACGCAGTATTTT.

This clonotype was counted many times. The rearrangement uses TRBV5-1 and TRBJ2-7; the D gene is possibly TRBD1 (5 bases). With 3 bases removed from V and 3 bases from J, the gap between germline ends came to 10 bases. This CDR3 spans 13 amino acids. Germline CDR1 reads SGHRS; CDR2 reads YFSETQ. The CDR3 region is CASSSKQGYEQYF. The CDR3 nucleotides are TGCGCCAGCAGCTCGAAGCAGGGCTACGAGCAGTACTTC.

This chain links TRBV13 with TRBJ1-1; tentative D call: TRBD1 (5 bases). The germline V and J ends were trimmed by 8 bases and 7 bases, with 17 bases remaining between them. Germline values: CDR1 PRHDT, CDR2 FYEKMQ (reference sequence). CDR3 length: 13 residues. The DNA for the CDR3 is TGTGCCAGCTTCGTAGGGACCGGCGTTGAAGCTTTCTTT. This gives the protein CASFVGTGVEAFF. Based on the CDR3 plus reference TRBV13 and TRBJ1-1, the full variable domain is AAGVIQSPRHLIKEKRETATLKCYPIPRHDTVYWYQQGPGQDPQFLISFYEKMQSDKGSIPDRFSAQQFSDYHSELNMSSLELGDSALYFCASFVGTGVEAFFGQGTRLTVV.